This TCR beta chain is from a study of T cell responses to AZD1222 COVID-19 vaccine. Study-wide points: The donor group comprised mostly white British people and more females; the analysis possibly underestimated clonal diversity. Along spike, vaccine-associated CD4 TCRs were found throughout, with dominance at 160-218 and 743-854. Increases in Spike-specific TCR breadth and depth were seen after two AZD1222 doses. The reported proportion of spike-specific TCRs targeting unmutated variant regions was nearly half.

Trimming stripped 4 bases from V and 0 bases from J, with 16 bases between. The CDR3 is 16 amino acids. Looked up from germline, CDR1 is SGHAT and CDR2 is FQNNGV. Sequencing was performed with immunoSEQ multiplex PCR; in TCRdb, only in-frame clones are kept and a portion is missing. The top ten hold about 1.4% of the sample, which has 95,000 to 130,000 clones, roughly nine tenths seen once. On this clone itself: Its antigen remains unknown.

The chain links TRBV11-2 to TRBJ2-7; D might be TRBD2 (6 bases). Sequencing was performed on peripheral blood, taken 28 days after the second AZD1222 dose. This clonotype was obtained from an adult who received the AZD1222 COVID-19 vaccine. This CDR3 is CASSSRSSANSYEQYF. The DNA of the CDR3 is TGTGCCAGCAGCTCCCGGTCTAGCGCCAACTCCTACGAGCAGTACTTC. The full variable domain, its missing parts supplied by reference TRBV11-2 and TRBJ2-7, is EAGVAQSPRYKIIEKRQSVAFWCNPISGHATLYWYQQILGQGPKLLIQFQNNGVVDDSQLPKDRFSAERLKGVDSTLKIQPAKLEDSAVYLCASSSRSSANSYEQYFGPGTRLTVT.